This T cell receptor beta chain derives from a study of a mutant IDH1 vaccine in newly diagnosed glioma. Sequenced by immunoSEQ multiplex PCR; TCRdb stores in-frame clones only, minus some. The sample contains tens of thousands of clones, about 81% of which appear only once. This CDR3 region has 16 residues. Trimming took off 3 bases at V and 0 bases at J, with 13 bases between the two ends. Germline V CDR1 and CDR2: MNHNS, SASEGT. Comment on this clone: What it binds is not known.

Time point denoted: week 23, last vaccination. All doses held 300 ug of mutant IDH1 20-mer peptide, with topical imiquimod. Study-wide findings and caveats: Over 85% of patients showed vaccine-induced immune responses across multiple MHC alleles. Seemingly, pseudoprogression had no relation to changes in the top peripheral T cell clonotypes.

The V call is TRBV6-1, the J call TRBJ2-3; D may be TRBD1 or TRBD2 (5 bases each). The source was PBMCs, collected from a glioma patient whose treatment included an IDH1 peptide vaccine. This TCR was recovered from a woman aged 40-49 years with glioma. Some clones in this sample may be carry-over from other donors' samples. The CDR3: CASSDPGRASTDTQYF. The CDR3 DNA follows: TGTGCCAGCAGTGACCCGGGGCGTGCTAGCACAGATACGCAGTATTTT.